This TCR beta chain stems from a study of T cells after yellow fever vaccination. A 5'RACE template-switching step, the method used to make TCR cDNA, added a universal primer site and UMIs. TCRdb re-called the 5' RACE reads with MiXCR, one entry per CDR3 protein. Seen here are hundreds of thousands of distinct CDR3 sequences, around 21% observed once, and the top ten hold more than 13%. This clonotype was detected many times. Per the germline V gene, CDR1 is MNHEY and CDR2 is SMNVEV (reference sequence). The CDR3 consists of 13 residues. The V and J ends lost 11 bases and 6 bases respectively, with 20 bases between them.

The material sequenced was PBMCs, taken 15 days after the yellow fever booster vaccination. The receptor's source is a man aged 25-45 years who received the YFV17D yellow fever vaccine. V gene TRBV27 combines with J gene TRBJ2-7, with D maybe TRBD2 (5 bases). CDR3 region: CASHLAPGSEQYF. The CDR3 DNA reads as TGTGCCTCTCACCTCGCGCCGGGGAGCGAGCAGTACTTC.